The text below deals with one T cell receptor (beta chain). Its antigen remains unknown. The CDR3 length is 13 residues. Data came from immunoSEQ multiplex PCR; TCRdb stores just in-frame clones and leaves some out. In the table there are 50,000 to 75,000 clones, about 89% of which are singletons. The entry originates in a study of OX40 agonist ivuxolimab in advanced cancers. For the study at large: Dose-escalation subjects each had hepatocellular carcinoma, melanoma, renal cell or head and neck cancer. Averaging approximately 60 years in age, with a range of roughly 23 to 85, the cohort was 82.7% male. Partial responses were recorded for three patients, including one with hepatocellular carcinoma and two with cutaneous melanoma.

Study outcomes and limitations: CD4+ and CD8+ blood T cells expanded clonally by week 6 at 0.1 to 3.0 mg/kg.

The genes are TRBV1 and TRBJ2-7; the D call in the table, TRBD1, was not verified against the DNA. TRBV1 is an annotated pseudogene. This sequence was found in an adult with an advanced solid tumor such as melanoma, head and neck, liver or kidney cancer. Sequencing used CD4+ or CD8+ T cells sorted from blood, obtained in a trial of the OX40 agonist ivuxolimab. CDR3 in amino acids: CTSSQDRPDEQYF. In DNA form, the CDR3 reads TGCACCAGCAGCCAAGATCGCCCAGACGAGCAGTACTTC.